The 30 T cell receptor beta chains below come from one sample, sequenced in a study of T cells in Graves' hyperthyroidism and ophthalmopathy. RNA transcripts served as the template for amplifying TCR beta CDR3 regions. In the first-round RT-PCR of the TCR CDR3, the HTBI primer set was used. In TCRdb, the multiplex PCR reads were re-called with MiXCR into one record per CDR3 protein. Of 280,000 or so distinct CDR3 sequences in the sample, roughly 15% were seen once. Sequenced: blood. Source of these receptors: a woman between 45 and 60 years old with Graves' hyperthyroidism that later progressed to Graves' ophthalmopathy.

This clonotype was seen at least ten times. The J gene is TRBJ2-7, the V gene TRBV3-1; D is uncertain. Germline V lookup: CDR1 LGHDT, CDR2 YNNKEL (reference sequence). Trimming took off 0 bases at V and 2 bases at J, with 5 bases between the two ends. The CDR3 covers 13 residues. For the CDR3, the DNA is TGTGCCAGCAGCCAAGATCGGGCCTACGAGCAGTACTTC. Translation gives CASSQDRAYEQYF.

This clonotype showed up many times. The rearrangement links TRBV2 to TRBJ1-5; 7 nucleotides line up with TRBD1. This CDR3 is built from 14 residues. CDR1 is SNHLY, CDR2 FYNNEI, per germline. After removal of 8 bases from V and 0 bases from J, the junction contained 4 bases not matched to a gene. In nucleotides, the CDR3 is TGTGCCAGCTCGACAGGGACTAGCAATCAGCCCCAGCATTTT. Its translation is CASSTGTSNQPQHF.

The gene calls are TRBV5-8 and TRBJ1-4; D not resolved. V was shortened by 2 bases and J by 6 bases, with 17 bases between the two germline ends. Germline loops: CDR1 SGHTS, CDR2 YDEGEE. This CDR3 region has 16 residues. Here the CDR3 reads CASSFRRQALDEKLFF. The CDR3, as DNA: TGTGCCAGCAGCTTTCGGAGGCAGGCTCTCGATGAAAAACTGTTTTTT.

This clonotype was seen many times. This chain links TRBV11-2 with TRBJ1-1; weak D call: TRBD1 (5 bases). V was trimmed by 5 bases and J by 4 bases, leaving 11 bases between them. Germline V gives CDR1 SGHAT, CDR2 FQNNGV. There are 13 residues in the CDR3. The CDR3 is CASSLLGGTEAFF. The CDR3 DNA is TGTGCCAGCAGCCTTCTCGGGGGCACTGAAGCTTTCTTT.

The count of this clonotype is one. The genes are TRBV28 and TRBJ2-1; 11 positions agree with TRBD2. The CDR3 consists of 14 residues. The germline V gene has CDR1 MDHEN and CDR2 SYDVKM. Germline trimming cut 7 bases from V and 7 bases from J; bases unmatched to any gene: 6. CDR3 sequence reads: CASIGTSGRNEQFF. CDR3 coding DNA: TGTGCCAGCATAGGCACTAGCGGGAGAAATGAGCAGTTCTTC.

This clonotype was observed at least ten times. The chain combines TRBV7-2 with TRBJ2-7, with D hard to call. Looked up from germline, CDR1 is SGHTA and CDR2 is FQGNSA. V lost 5 bases to trimming and J lost 8 bases, with 13 bases between them. CDR3 length equals 12 residues. The CDR3 DNA reads TGTGCCAGCAGCCTTGGCCTTATGAAGCAGTACTTC. Protein product: CASSLGLMKQYF.

This clonotype was seen at least ten times. The CDR3 sequence: CASSTGTSGMQKGTQYF. CDR3 bases: TGTGCCAGCAGCACCGGGACTAGCGGGATGCAGAAGGGTACGCAGTATTTT. The V call is TRBV7-2, the J call TRBJ2-3, with 13 bases matching TRBD2. With V trimmed by 5 bases and J by 8 bases, 13 bases remained unmatched. Germline CDR1 and CDR2: SGHTA and FQGNSA. The CDR3 totals 17 residues.

The table lists this clonotype with a few counts. The chain links TRBV5-8 to TRBJ2-3; 8 bases fit TRBD2. CDR3 length: 15 amino acids. The germline gives CDR1 SGHTS, CDR2 YDEGEE. The trim removed 4 bases at V and 0 bases at J, leaving 4 bases unmatched. The CDR3 region has the DNA TGTGCCAGCAGCCCAGGACTAGCTAGCACAGATACGCAGTATTTT. Translating it yields CASSPGLASTDTQYF.

This clonotype appeared a few times. V and J are TRBV3-1 and TRBJ1-1; unclear D gene. The V and J ends lost 7 bases and 7 bases respectively, with 19 bases between them. From germline, CDR1 is LGHDT and CDR2 YNNKEL (reference sequence). CDR3 length: 14 residues. CDR3: CASTSWRVHGEAFF. In DNA form, the CDR3 reads TGTGCCAGCACCTCGTGGAGGGTTCATGGTGAAGCTTTCTTT.

Only a few counts were recorded for this clonotype. The chain joins TRBV18 to TRBJ2-4; 9 bases align to TRBD2. Trimming at V came to 8 bases and at J to 2 bases, leaving 10 bases not matched to a gene. This CDR3 has 16 amino acids. The germline V gene encodes CDR1 KGHSH and CDR2 LQKENI. The CDR3 reads CASQRGRAPPKNIQYF. The CDR3 nucleotides are TGTGCCAGCCAACGCGGGAGGGCCCCCCCCAAAAACATTCAGTACTTC.

In its sample, this clonotype was seen many times. This chain links TRBV18 with TRBJ2-5, with TRBD1 matching over 7 bases. V dropped 2 bases and J dropped 0; count of bases not matched to a gene: 6. The CDR3 spans 16 residues. Looked up from germline, CDR1 is KGHSH and CDR2 is LQKENI. The CDR3 nucleotides read TGTGCCAGCTCACCAAAGGGACAGAGATACCAAGAGACCCAGTACTTC. It specifies CASSPKGQRYQETQYF.

This clonotype was counted many times. This sequence joins TRBV5-1 and TRBJ2-3; the D gene is possibly TRBD1 (6 bases). The germline CDR1 and CDR2 sequences are SGHRS and YFSETQ. This CDR3 is built from 14 residues. V was pared by 8 bases and J by 2 bases, with 15 bases between. CDR3 amino acids: CASGQGSNTDTQYF. CDR3 DNA: TGCGCCAGTGGCCAGGGGTCCAACACAGATACGCAGTATTTT.

This clonotype was observed a handful of times. In nucleotides, the CDR3 is TGTGCCAGCAGCCGCACTCTTGGGGAAAAACTGTTTTTT. It translates to CASSRTLGEKLFF. The chain recombines TRBV9 with TRBJ1-4; D uncertain. The germline gives CDR1 SGDLS, CDR2 YYNGEE. The length of the CDR3 is 13 residues. The V end lost 4 bases, the J end lost 8 bases, and 12 bases lay between the germline ends.

This clonotype occurred a few times. This chain joins TRBV9 and TRBJ2-7; 7 bases agree with TRBD2. V was clipped by 0 bases and J by 7 bases; unmatched bases: 7. The V gene's germline CDR1 is SGDLS and CDR2 YYNGEE. The CDR3 runs to 14 residues. CDR3 region: CASSVADTGGEQYF. CDR3 sequence (DNA): TGTGCCAGCAGCGTAGCGGACACCGGGGGGGAGCAGTACTTC. The variable domain in full, completed from reference TRBV9 and TRBJ2-7, reads DSGVTQTPKHLITATGQRVTLRCSPRSGDLSVYWYQQSLDQGLQFLIQYYNGEERAKGNILERFSAQQFPDLHSELNLSSLELGDSALYFCASSVADTGGEQYFGPGTRLTVT.

This clonotype came up many times. The chain links TRBV6-1 to TRBJ2-7; 8 bases match TRBD1. Germline V gives CDR1 MNHNS, CDR2 SASEGT. The CDR3 has 15 residues. Trimming took 4 bases from V and 4 from J; bases not matched to a gene: 9. The CDR3 here is CASSGMAGGGYEQYF. As DNA, the CDR3 is TGTGCCAGCAGTGGAATGGCAGGGGGCGGTTACGAGCAGTACTTC.

In its sample, this clonotype was seen many times. The genes are TRBV12-3 or TRBV12-4 and TRBJ2-7, with TRBD1 matching over 9 bases. This CDR3 is 15 amino acids long. Trimming removed 5 bases from V and 4 bases from J; junction bases left unmatched: 9. CDR3 residues: CASSPGTGILYEQYF. The CDR3, as DNA: TGTGCCAGCAGTCCCGGGACAGGGATATTGTACGAGCAGTACTTC.

V is TRBV14 and J is TRBJ2-2; a weak D match, TRBD2 (6 bases). The V end lost 0 bases, the J end lost 4 bases, and 9 bases lay between the germline ends. The CDR3 contains 15 residues. The germline CDR1 and CDR2 sequences are SGHDN and FVKESK. The CDR3 spells CASSQEWRVTGELFF. The CDR3 coding sequence is TGTGCCAGCAGCCAAGAGTGGAGGGTCACCGGGGAGCTGTTTTTT.

Ten or more counts support this clonotype. The V and J genes are TRBV12-3 or TRBV12-4 and TRBJ2-5; 11 bases are shared with TRBD2. CDR3 size: 14 residues. The V and J ends lost 7 bases and 3 bases, in that order; junction bases with no gene match: 4. The CDR3 reads CASTPLAGEETQYF. The CDR3 nucleotides are TGTGCCAGCACCCCACTAGCGGGAGAAGAGACCCAGTACTTC.

This clonotype has at least ten counts. The chain has TRBV6-1 and TRBJ2-7; 9 bases match TRBD1. Unmatched junction bases numbered 5, after V lost 7 bases and J lost 1 base. CDR1 and CDR2 from the germline V gene are MNHNS and SASEGT. This CDR3 spans 14 amino acids. CDR3 coding DNA: TGTGCCAGCATCCCGGGACAGGGTTCCTACGAGCAGTACTTC. Residues: CASIPGQGSYEQYF.

This clonotype was seen only a few times. This chain links TRBV2 with TRBJ2-5; D is perhaps TRBD1 (5 bases). CDR1 is SNHLY, CDR2 FYNNEI, per germline. The CDR3 spans 14 residues. V gave up 4 bases and J gave up 0 bases, with 9 bases separating them. In nucleotides, the CDR3 is TGTGCCAGCAGTGGTCTACAGGACCAAGAGACCCAGTACTTC. This encodes CASSGLQDQETQYF.

In its sample, this clonotype was seen a few times. The chain has TRBV20-1 and TRBJ1-4; D perhaps matches TRBD1 (6 bases). From germline, CDR1 is DFQATT and CDR2 SNEGSKA (reference sequence). This CDR3 comprises 15 residues. Trimming left V 2 bases short and J 7 bases short, with 17 bases between. The CDR3 DNA is TGCAGTGCTAGACCCACCACAGGGTACGGTGAAAAACTGTTTTTT. This translates into CSARPTTGYGEKLFF.

This clonotype showed up many times. The chain joins TRBV7-8 to TRBJ2-7; D is perhaps TRBD1 (5 bases). CDR1 and CDR2 from the germline V gene are SGHVS and FQNEAQ. Trimming removed 2 bases at V and 2 bases at J, with 13 bases between. The CDR3 length is 15 residues. The CDR3 is CASSLISDSPYEQYF. The DNA of the CDR3 is TGTGCCAGCAGCTTAATTAGTGACAGCCCCTACGAGCAGTACTTC.

This clonotype was observed at least ten times. V gene TRBV5-1 combines with J gene TRBJ1-2, with no clear D. Between the trimmed V and J ends, which lost 4 bases and 0 bases, there was a span of 13 bases. The germline CDR1 and CDR2 sequences are SGHRS and YFSETQ. The CDR3 spans 15 residues. CDR3 residues: CASSPLPPANYGYTF. CDR3 in DNA: TGCGCCAGCAGCCCACTTCCCCCAGCTAACTATGGCTACACCTTC.

Many counts were recorded for this clonotype. This sequence joins TRBV7-8 and TRBJ2-5; TRBD2 aligns across 7 bases. Germline CDR1 reads SGHVS; CDR2 reads FQNEAQ. The CDR3 totals 15 residues. V dropped 1 base and J dropped 5; count of bases not matched to a gene: 7. The CDR3 is CASSLGSGGGETQYF. CDR3 sequence (DNA): TGTGCCAGCAGCTTAGGATCTGGGGGGGGGGAGACCCAGTACTTC.

This clonotype was observed a handful of times. Mismatch with germline at one junction end may stem from a read error. CDR3 sequence: CVSSLEGRGPYEQYF. CDR3 coding DNA: TGTGTCAGCAGCTTAGAGGGCAGGGGGCCGTACGAGCAGTACTTC. The chain recombines TRBV7-2 with TRBJ2-7; TRBD1 matches at 8 bases. CDR3 length equals 15 residues. CDR1 SGHTA and CDR2 FQGNSA come from the germline V gene.

This clonotype was seen at least ten times. CDR3 loop: CASSLVGPLSTDTQYF. DNA of the CDR3: TGCGCCAGCAGCTTGGTGGGACCGCTCAGCACAGATACGCAGTATTTT. The chain uses TRBV5-1 and TRBJ2-3; D is perhaps TRBD1 or TRBD2 (5 bases each). Looked up from germline, CDR1 is SGHRS and CDR2 is YFSETQ. V lost 0 bases, J lost 0 bases, and 11 bases lay in between. This CDR3 is 16 amino acids long.

This clonotype showed up just a few times. A much bigger clone sits one base away, suggesting this may be a read error. The chain employs TRBV18 and TRBJ2-5, with 11 bases aligning to TRBD1. Per the germline V gene, CDR1 is KGHSH and CDR2 is LQKENI. There are 14 residues in the CDR3. The CDR3 reads CTSSPDRGRETQYF. In DNA form, the CDR3 reads TGTACCAGCTCACCGGACAGGGGGCGAGAGACCCAGTACTTC. The full variable domain, its missing parts supplied by reference TRBV18 and TRBJ2-5, is NAGVMQNPRHLVRRRGQEARLRCSPMKGHSHVYWYRQLPEEGLKFMVYLQKENIIDESGMPKERFSAEFPKEGPSILRIQQVVRGDSAAYFCTSSPDRGRETQYFGPGTRLLVL.

The J gene is TRBJ1-1, the V gene TRBV5-1; 9 bases match TRBD1. With V trimmed by 3 bases and J by 2 bases, 5 bases remained unmatched. The CDR3 covers 15 residues. From germline, CDR1 is SGHRS and CDR2 YFSETQ. The DNA for the CDR3 is TGCGCCAGCAGCTGGACAGGGGCGGTCAACACTGAAGCTTTCTTT. This gives the protein CASSWTGAVNTEAFF.

This sequence joins TRBV5-1 and TRBJ1-3; 7 bases align to TRBD1. Losses at the gene ends were 1 base for V and 0 bases for J; bases not matched to a gene: 7. From germline, CDR1 is SGHRS and CDR2 YFSETQ. The CDR3 totals 17 residues. CDR3: CASSLFGTASSGNTIYF. DNA for the CDR3: TGCGCCAGCAGCTTGTTTGGGACAGCGTCCTCTGGAAACACCATATATTTT.

The gene calls are TRBV10-3 and TRBJ2-1; perhaps D is TRBD1 or TRBD2 (6 bases each). The germline V gene has CDR1 ENHRY and CDR2 SYGVKD. The CDR3 totals 14 residues. V dropped 4 bases and J dropped 8 bases, with 15 bases sitting between them. The CDR3 reads CAISGEDREHEQFF. The CDR3, as DNA: TGTGCCATCAGTGGGGAGGACAGAGAACATGAGCAGTTCTTC.